A single sample gave rise to the 28 T cell receptor beta chains below, sequenced in a study of PD-1 blockade in classical Hodgkin lymphoma. Time point here: newly diagnosed, previously untreated cHL patient sample. Measured with immunoSEQ multiplex PCR; TCRdb has only the in-frame clones, and not every one. The table includes about 30,000 clones, approximately 89% detected once. Sequencing was done on a sample of peripheral blood mononuclear cells (PBMCs). These receptors came from a human donor with classical Hodgkin lymphoma.

V gene TRBV19 combines with J gene TRBJ2-6; D unclear. CDR3 length equals 12 residues. The germline V and J ends were trimmed by 6 bases and 4 bases, with 4 bases remaining between them. Germline-derived CDR1 and CDR2 are LNHDA and SQIVND (reference sequence). The DNA of the CDR3 is TGTGCCAGTAGCACGGGGGCCAACGTCCTGACTTTC. Translating it yields CASSTGANVLTF.

This clone appeared once. The chain has TRBV4-1 and TRBJ2-1; the D is unclear. The V gene lost 0 bases and the J gene lost 6 bases, with 12 bases spanning the gap. The CDR3 contains 15 residues. CDR1 is MGHRA and CDR2 is YSYEKL in the germline V gene. The chain's CDR3 is CASSQDGWLINEQFF. The DNA of the CDR3 is TGCGCCAGCAGCCAAGATGGGTGGCTGATCAATGAGCAGTTCTTC.

This chain links TRBV5-6 with TRBJ1-1, with D possibly being TRBD1 (6 bases). The CDR3 extends over 11 amino acids. Germline CDR1 is SGHDT and CDR2 is YYEEEE. The germline V and J ends were trimmed by 5 bases and 7 bases, with 9 bases remaining between them. The CDR3 loop is CASSTDSEAFF. CDR3 bases: TGTGCCAGCAGTACGGACAGTGAAGCTTTCTTT.

This chain connects TRBV7-2 to TRBJ1-2, with D unclear. Germline V gene lookup returns CDR1 SGHTA and CDR2 FQGNSA. The germline V and J ends were trimmed by 2 bases and 4 bases, with 8 bases remaining between them. This CDR3 comprises 13 residues. In nucleotides, the CDR3 is TGTGCCAGCAGCTTACCAGGACGCTATGGCTACACCTTC. Protein: CASSLPGRYGYTF.

This clone was detected a few times. The chain uses TRBV27 and TRBJ2-7, with D maybe TRBD2 (6 bases). V was shortened by 7 bases and J by 7 bases, with 23 bases between the two germline ends. The CDR3 covers 15 residues. CDR1 MNHEY and CDR2 SMNVEV come from the germline V gene (reference sequence). The CDR3 DNA reads TGTGCCAGCAATCGAAGGCGGAGTCCTGGGGGGGAGCAGTACTTC. Translated: CASNRRRSPGGEQYF.

The rearrangement joins TRBV19 to TRBJ1-1; 11 bases agree with TRBD1. The CDR3 extends over 14 amino acids. Looked up from germline, CDR1 is LNHDA and CDR2 is SQIVND (reference sequence). The J segment lost 8 bases and the V segment lost 3 bases, leaving 5 bases of the junction unmatched. The CDR3, as DNA: TGTGCCAGTAGTATGGACAGGGGGCGATTGGAAGCTTTCTTT. Its translation: CASSMDRGRLEAFF.

V usage is TRBV7-2 and J usage is TRBJ2-2; TRBD1 or TRBD2 may be the D gene (5 bases each). CDR3 length: 15 residues. Trimming removed 5 bases from V and 6 bases from J, with 16 bases in between. The germline V gene encodes CDR1 SGHTA and CDR2 FQGNSA. In DNA form, the CDR3 reads TGTGCCAGCAGCCCAGCCCGGGACGTACCCGGGGAGCTGTTTTTT. As protein: CASSPARDVPGELFF.

V usage is TRBV18 and J usage is TRBJ2-1, with 15 bases identical to TRBD2. CDR1 and CDR2 from the germline V gene are KGHSH and LQKENI. The CDR3 consists of 15 residues. V lost 6 bases to trimming and J lost 6 bases; unmatched junction nucleotides: 3. The CDR3 sequence is CASSQGLAGGNEQFF. CDR3 coding DNA: TGTGCCAGCTCCCAGGGACTAGCGGGAGGCAATGAGCAGTTCTTC.

The chain joins TRBV5-5 to TRBJ2-7, with D tentatively TRBD2 (6 bases). CDR1 and CDR2 from the germline V gene are SGHKS and YYEKEE (reference sequence). V lost 2 bases and J 0 bases, leaving 6 bases between the germline ends. The CDR3 is made up of 13 amino acids. CDR3 in amino acids: CASSFGSSYEQYF. CDR3 nucleotides: TGTGCCAGCAGCTTCGGGAGCTCCTACGAGCAGTACTTC.

This chain links TRBV6-6 with TRBJ1-1; D unresolved. V lost 0 bases and J 0 bases, leaving 5 bases between the germline ends. There are 14 residues in the CDR3. Germline V lookup: CDR1 MNHNY, CDR2 SVGAGI (reference sequence). The chain's CDR3 is CASSYSEMNTEAFF. CDR3 sequence (DNA): TGTGCCAGCAGTTACTCAGAAATGAACACTGAAGCTTTCTTT.

The chain couples TRBV7-9 to TRBJ1-5; possibly TRBD1 for D (5 bases). Looked up from germline, CDR1 is SEHNR and CDR2 is FQNEAQ (reference sequence). Trimming shortened V by 5 bases and J by 3 bases, and 11 bases separated the two germline ends. This CDR3 spans 14 amino acids. The CDR3 region has the DNA TGTGCCAGCAGCCATGACAGCCTCAATCAGCCCCAGCATTTT. It translates to CASSHDSLNQPQHF.

V usage is TRBV6-4 and J usage is TRBJ2-3; a weak D match, TRBD1 (7 bases). Germline CDR1 MRHNA, CDR2 SNTAGT. This CDR3 has 16 amino acids. The ends were cut back, 5 bases at V and 3 bases at J, with 18 bases in the middle. The DNA of the CDR3 is TGTGCCAGCAGTACCAGACAGGGAGGTGTGACAGATACGCAGTATTTT. As protein: CASSTRQGGVTDTQYF.

V is TRBV7-6 and J is TRBJ1-1, with 8 bases fitting TRBD1. CDR3 length: 15 amino acids. Per the germline V gene, CDR1 is SGHVS and CDR2 is FNYEAQ. J was trimmed by 6 bases and V by 5 bases; bases with no gene match: 11. The CDR3 protein is CASSRFDRGNAEAFF. The CDR3 coding sequence is TGTGCCAGCAGCAGATTCGACAGGGGTAACGCTGAAGCTTTCTTT.

V gene TRBV19 combines with J gene TRBJ1-1; D might be TRBD1 (5 bases). Germline V gene data show CDR1 as LNHDA and CDR2 as SQIVND (reference sequence). The CDR3 length is 13 residues. The V end was cut by 5 bases, the J end by 5 bases, with 12 bases between. This chain's CDR3 is CASSSQGGTEAFF. In DNA form, the CDR3 reads TGTGCCAGTAGTTCGCAGGGAGGAACTGAAGCTTTCTTT.

The J gene is TRBJ2-2, the V gene TRBV9; TRBD1 might be the D (7 bases). Per the germline V gene, CDR1 is SGDLS and CDR2 is YYNGEE. The CDR3 has 16 amino acids. Trimming shortened V by 7 bases and J by 0 bases, and 16 bases separated the two germline ends. Written as DNA, the CDR3 is TGTGCCAGCTCCGCCCGGGGGACAGCGAACACCGGGGAGCTGTTTTTT. It specifies CASSARGTANTGELFF.

The chain joins TRBV5-1 to TRBJ2-7; TRBD1 agrees at 7 bases. The V and J ends lost 4 bases and 0 bases, in that order; junction bases with no gene match: 7. Germline CDR1 SGHRS, CDR2 YFSETQ. This CDR3 contains 15 residues. DNA of the CDR3: TGCGCCAGCAGCACGACAGGGAAGCCCTCCTACGAGCAGTACTTC. This codes for CASSTTGKPSYEQYF.

The chain recombines TRBV6-1 with TRBJ2-7; unclear D gene. There are 11 residues in the CDR3. Germline assignment: CDR1 MNHNS and CDR2 SASEGT. V gave up 2 bases and J gave up 10 bases, with 9 bases separating them. The CDR3 region is CASSESRVQYF. The CDR3 DNA follows: TGTGCCAGCAGTGAAAGTAGGGTCCAGTACTTC.

The CDR3 protein is CASSFTQGLETQYF. The DNA of the CDR3 is TGCGCCAGCAGCTTTACACAGGGTTTAGAGACCCAGTACTTC. The chain combines TRBV5-1 with TRBJ2-5, with D possibly matching TRBD1 (6 bases). The CDR3 loop spans 14 amino acids. The V gene lost 2 bases and the J gene lost 4 bases, with 12 bases spanning the gap. From germline, CDR1 is SGHRS and CDR2 YFSETQ.

This clone has only a few counts. The chain combines TRBV9 with TRBJ2-7; D may be TRBD1 or TRBD2 (7 bases each). This CDR3 is built from 15 residues. Trimming removed 3 bases from V and 3 bases from J, with 16 bases in between. Germline loops: CDR1 SGDLS, CDR2 YYNGEE. The CDR3 DNA reads as TGTGCCAGCAGCGCAGGGGGGGACGGTGTCTACGAGCAGTACTTC. Residues: CASSAGGDGVYEQYF.

CDR3 bases: TGTGCCAGCAGTTTATGGACCGGTACTAACTATGGCTACACCTTC. Protein: CASSLWTGTNYGYTF. V gene TRBV28 combines with J gene TRBJ1-2; no definite D call. This CDR3 spans 15 amino acids. Germline loops: CDR1 MDHEN, CDR2 SYDVKM. Trimming cost V 0 bases and J 0 bases, with 8 bases left between them.

This rearrangement joins TRBV10-3 to TRBJ1-6; 10 bases align to TRBD1. CDR1 is ENHRY and CDR2 is SYGVKD in the germline V gene. The V and J ends lost 5 bases and 7 bases, in that order; junction bases with no gene match: 5. The CDR3 is 15 residues long. CDR3 DNA: TGTGCCATCAGTTCCCAGGACAGGGGGAATTCACCCCTCCACTTT. Translating gives CAISSQDRGNSPLHF.

This clone was observed once. The chain uses TRBV5-4 and TRBJ2-5; D is undetermined. In germline, CDR1 is SGHNT, CDR2 YYREEE (reference sequence). The CDR3 spans 13 residues. Trimming left V 4 bases short and J 7 bases short, with 14 bases between. The DNA of the CDR3 is TGTGCCAGCAGCACAGACATACCGGGGACCCAGTACTTC. Translating it yields CASSTDIPGTQYF.

This chain links TRBV9 with TRBJ1-2; maybe TRBD1 (6 bases). V was cut by 2 bases and J by 4 bases, with 12 bases left in between. Germline CDR1 SGDLS, CDR2 YYNGEE. The CDR3 totals 14 residues. CDR3 nucleotide sequence: TGTGCCAGCAGCGTGGGAGGGGGTCCCTATGGCTACACCTTC. Translated: CASSVGGGPYGYTF.

V is TRBV9 and J is TRBJ2-1, with D unclear. The CDR3 has 13 residues. V shed 0 bases and J shed 4 bases, with 5 bases lying between them. Germline assignment: CDR1 SGDLS and CDR2 YYNGEE. The CDR3 sequence: CASSVAGYNEQFF. CDR3 DNA: TGTGCCAGCAGCGTAGCCGGGTACAATGAGCAGTTCTTC.

The V call is TRBV27, the J call TRBJ1-2, with D possibly TRBD1 on 6 matching bases. The CDR3 consists of 15 residues. V shed 5 bases and J shed 4 bases, with 17 bases lying between them. CDR1 is MNHEY and CDR2 is SMNVEV in the germline V gene (reference sequence). The CDR3 nucleotides are TGTGCCAGCAGTCCTCCGGGACAACCAGTCTATGGCTACACCTTC. Encoded protein: CASSPPGQPVYGYTF.

The V and J genes are TRBV7-2 and TRBJ1-3, with 7 bases matching TRBD1. Germline V gene sequence: CDR1 SGHTA, CDR2 FQGNSA. This CDR3 spans 15 amino acids. Trimming cost V 4 bases and J 4 bases; bases outside gene matches: 7. CDR3 sequence (DNA): TGTGCCAGCAGCTCCCGACAGGGATACGGAAACACCATATATTTT. Its translation: CASSSRQGYGNTIYF.

The gene calls are TRBV7-2 and TRBJ2-2; D unresolved. This CDR3 has 15 residues. Germline CDR1 is SGHTA and CDR2 is FQGNSA. V lost 2 bases and J 2 bases, leaving 9 bases between the germline ends. CDR3 DNA sequence: TGTGCCAGCAGCTTAAGGGATCCCAACACCGGGGAGCTGTTTTTT. This gives the protein CASSLRDPNTGELFF.

This chain links TRBV7-4 with TRBJ2-2, with 10 positions matching TRBD2. Germline V gene data show CDR1 as SGHVT and CDR2 as SQSDAQ. The CDR3 consists of 15 residues. The V gene end was trimmed by 5 bases and the J gene end by 4 bases; junction bases not matched to a gene: 4. CDR3 nucleotide sequence: TGTGCCAGCAGCCCTAGCGGGAGTGTCACCGGGGAGCTGTTTTTT. The encoded protein is CASSPSGSVTGELFF.